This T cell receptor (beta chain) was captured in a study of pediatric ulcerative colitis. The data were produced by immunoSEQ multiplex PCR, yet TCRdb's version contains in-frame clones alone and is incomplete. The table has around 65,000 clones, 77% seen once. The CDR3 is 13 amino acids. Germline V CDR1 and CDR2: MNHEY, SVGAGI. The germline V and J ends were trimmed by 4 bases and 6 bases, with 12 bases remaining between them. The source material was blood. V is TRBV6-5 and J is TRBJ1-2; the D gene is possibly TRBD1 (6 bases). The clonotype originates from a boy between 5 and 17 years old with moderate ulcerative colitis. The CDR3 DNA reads TGTGCCAGCAGTTTTCCGGGGGCGGATGGCTACACCTTC. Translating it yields CASSFPGADGYTF.